This is a list of T cell receptor beta chains from one sample in a study of radiation and T cells in renal cell carcinoma. TCRdb's copy holds only in-frame clones and misses some; the assay was immunoSEQ multiplex PCR. The sample records approximately 110,000 clones, 80% to 85% being singletons. This sample comprised blood, obtained from a patient whose treatment included radiotherapy and nephrectomy. Every receptor here comes from a woman aged 55-69 years with renal cell carcinoma. Both conserved end residues are part of each CDR3. Each record gives: V gene, D gene, clone size, J gene, CDR3 protein, CDR3 DNA. A D gene is named only where the DNA matches it firmly. A row's size may be missing; if present it is once, few, many or a size class.

TRBV19	NA	NA	TRBJ2-2	CASSIEGAGELFF	TGTGCCAGTAGTATAGAGGGGGCCGGGGAGCTGTTTTTT
TRBV5-1	TRBD1	once	TRBJ2-5	CASSDGTGVETQYF	TGCGCCAGCAGCGACGGGACAGGGGTGGAGACCCAGTACTTC
TRBV7-2	NA	NA	TRBJ2-6	CASSLEIGANVLTF	TGTGCCAGCAGCTTAGAAATCGGGGCCAACGTCCTGACTTTC
TRBV6-6	NA	NA	TRBJ1-1	CASSWTGMNTEAFF	TGTGCCAGCAGTTGGACCGGGATGAACACTGAAGCTTTCTTT
TRBV4-1	TRBD2	NA	TRBJ2-1	CASSQDSGGHNEQFF	TGCGCCAGCAGCCAAGATAGCGGGGGGCACAATGAGCAGTTCTTC
TRBV28	NA	NA	TRBJ1-1	CASSLILGRGAEAFF	TGTGCCAGCAGTTTAATTCTTGGAAGGGGCGCTGAAGCTTTCTTT
TRBV7-9	NA	NA	TRBJ2-2	CASSLAGGSGELFF	TGTGCCAGCAGCTTAGCCGGGGGCTCCGGGGAGCTGTTTTTT
TRBV19	NA	NA	TRBJ1-2	CASSFRDGYTF	TGTGCCAGTAGTTTCCGCGATGGCTACACCTTC
TRBV11-2	NA	NA	TRBJ2-7	CASSPLGGSVVRLSLLDF	TGTGCCAGCAGCCCCTTAGGGGGGTCAGTCGTTCGTCTCTCTCTTCTGGACTTC
TRBV29-1	NA	NA	TRBJ2-2	CSVAGLARGTGELFF	TGCAGCGTTGCGGGTTTAGCGCGAGGAACCGGGGAGCTGTTTTTT
TRBV27	TRBD1	once	TRBJ2-3	CASSPGQGITDTQYF	TGTGCCAGCAGTCCGGGACAGGGCATTACAGATACGCAGTATTTT
TRBV4-2	NA	NA	TRBJ2-2	CASSQGTGELFF	TGTGCCAGCAGCCAAGGAACCGGGGAGCTGTTTTTT
TRBV28	NA	NA	TRBJ1-1	CASSLGVGRARGTEAFF	TGTGCCAGCAGTCTGGGCGTGGGGCGGGCGCGCGGCACTGAAGCTTTCTTT
TRBV7-2	NA	NA	TRBJ1-3	CASRQLPGFGNTIYF	TGTGCCAGCAGACAACTCCCAGGGTTTGGAAACACCATATATTTT
TRBV7-2	NA	NA	TRBJ2-5	CASRPSTRTQYF	TGTGCCAGCAGACCCTCCACACGAACCCAGTACTTC
TRBV11-2	TRBD2	once	TRBJ2-2	CASSSRTSGGATGELFF	TGTGCCAGCAGCTCGAGGACTAGCGGGGGGGCCACCGGGGAGCTGTTTTTT
TRBV9	TRBD1	NA	TRBJ2-7	CASSTDRGFYEQYF	TGTGCCAGCAGCACGGACAGGGGGTTCTACGAGCAGTACTTC
TRBV4-1	NA	few	TRBJ1-2	CASSQEQSSYGYTF	TGCGCCAGCAGCCAAGAACAGTCGTCCTATGGCTACACCTTC
TRBV5-6	TRBD1	NA	TRBJ1-1	CASSLAGRGRPEAFF	TGTGCCAGCAGCTTGGCGGGCAGGGGGCGTCCTGAAGCTTTCTTT
TRBV29-1	NA	NA	TRBJ2-3	CSVDLGIRTDTQYF	TGCAGCGTTGACTTGGGGATCCGCACAGATACGCAGTATTTT
TRBV28	TRBD1	few	TRBJ1-2	CASTPGDRRGGYTF	TGTGCCAGCACCCCAGGGGACAGGAGGGGTGGCTACACCTTC
TRBV9	NA	NA	TRBJ1-3	CASSHSGLLYF	TGTGCCAGCAGCCACTCCGGGCTTCTATATTTT
TRBV2	NA	NA	TRBJ1-2	CASSVERRYGYTF	TGTGCCAGCAGTGTCGAGAGAAGGTATGGCTACACCTTC
TRBV11-2	TRBD1	NA	TRBJ2-5	CASSLGQGEETQYF	TGTGCCAGCAGCTTAGGACAGGGCGAAGAGACCCAGTACTTC
TRBV2	NA	NA	TRBJ2-5	CASSDRGPTQYF	TGTGCCAGCAGTGACAGGGGCCCAACCCAGTACTTC
TRBV7-8	NA	NA	TRBJ2-1	CASSSSLYNEQFF	TGTGCCAGCAGCTCTAGCCTGTACAATGAGCAGTTCTTC
TRBV5-4	NA	NA	TRBJ1-4	CASSLNWGTSEKLFF	TGTGCCAGCAGCTTGAATTGGGGAACGAGTGAAAAACTGTTTTTT
TRBV19	NA	NA	TRBJ2-5	CASRDSAAQETQYF	TGTGCCAGTAGAGACTCGGCGGCCCAAGAGACCCAGTACTTC